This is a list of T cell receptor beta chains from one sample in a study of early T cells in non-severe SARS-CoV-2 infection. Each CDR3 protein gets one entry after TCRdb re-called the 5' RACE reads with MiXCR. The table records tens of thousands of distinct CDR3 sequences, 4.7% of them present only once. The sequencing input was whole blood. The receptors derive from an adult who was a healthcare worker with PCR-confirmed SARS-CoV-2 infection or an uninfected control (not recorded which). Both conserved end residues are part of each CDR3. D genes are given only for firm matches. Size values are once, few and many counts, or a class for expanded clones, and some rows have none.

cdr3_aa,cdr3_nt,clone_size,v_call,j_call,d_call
CASSERLLAKTYEQYF,TGTGCCAGCAGTGAGAGACTCCTAGCGAAAACCTACGAGCAGTACTTC,many,TRBV2,TRBJ2-7,NA
CASSLGGNLNNEQFF,TGTGCCAGCAGCTTAGGTGGGAACCTTAACAATGAGCAGTTCTTC,many,TRBV7-3,TRBJ2-1,NA
CSARPGRGQQETQYF,TGCAGTGCTAGGCCGGGAAGGGGACAGCAAGAGACCCAGTACTTC,many,TRBV20-1,TRBJ2-5,TRBD1
CASSAIRRETQYF,TGTGCCAGCAGCGCAATCCGCCGAGAGACCCAGTACTTC,NA,TRBV12-3/TRBV12-4,TRBJ2-5,NA
CASTDGWDSPLHF,TGTGCCAGCACCGACGGATGGGATTCACCCCTCCACTTT,few,TRBV6-6,TRBJ1-6,NA
CASSLGSGIYEQYF,TGTGCCAGCAGCTTGGGTTCGGGGATCTACGAGCAGTACTTC,many,TRBV5-4,TRBJ2-7,NA
CATSRDRVGTEAFF,TGTGCCACCAGCAGAGATAGAGTGGGCACTGAAGCTTTCTTT,many,TRBV15,TRBJ1-1,NA
CSAHDRSLETQYF,TGCAGTGCCCACGACAGGTCCTTGGAGACCCAGTACTTC,many,TRBV20-1,TRBJ2-5,NA
CASSQDALLGTQYF,TGCGCCAGCAGCCAAGACGCTTTGCTGGGGACCCAGTACTTC,few,TRBV4-1,TRBJ2-5,NA
CASSYSFLSGANVLTF,TGTGCCAGCAGTTACTCGTTCCTTTCTGGGGCCAACGTCCTGACTTTC,NA,TRBV6-5,TRBJ2-6,NA
CASSVPEQGRGREKLFF,TGTGCCAGTAGTGTTCCCGAGCAGGGCAGGGGGCGTGAAAAACTGTTTTTT,NA,TRBV19,TRBJ1-4,TRBD1
CASSFRPRDEQFF,TGTGCCAGCAGCTTCCGCCCGCGGGATGAGCAGTTCTTC,few,TRBV7-2,TRBJ2-1,NA